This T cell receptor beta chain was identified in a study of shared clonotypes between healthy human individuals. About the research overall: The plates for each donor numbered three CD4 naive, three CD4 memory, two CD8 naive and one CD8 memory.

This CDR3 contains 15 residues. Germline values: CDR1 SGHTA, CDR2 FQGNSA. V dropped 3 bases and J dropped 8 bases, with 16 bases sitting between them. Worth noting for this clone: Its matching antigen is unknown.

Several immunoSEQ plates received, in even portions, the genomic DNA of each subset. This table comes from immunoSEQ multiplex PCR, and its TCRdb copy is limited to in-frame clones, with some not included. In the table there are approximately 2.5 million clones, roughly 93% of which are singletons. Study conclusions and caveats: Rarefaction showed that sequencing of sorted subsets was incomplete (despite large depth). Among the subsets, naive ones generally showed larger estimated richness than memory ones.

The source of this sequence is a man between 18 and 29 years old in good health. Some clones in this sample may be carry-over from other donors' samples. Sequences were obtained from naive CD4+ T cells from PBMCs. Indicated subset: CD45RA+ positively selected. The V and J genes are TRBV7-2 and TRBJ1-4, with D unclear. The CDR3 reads CASSLEARVTEKLFF. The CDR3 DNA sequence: TGTGCCAGCAGCTTGGAGGCCCGAGTGACGGAAAAACTGTTTTTT. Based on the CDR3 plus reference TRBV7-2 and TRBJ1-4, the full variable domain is GAGVSQSPSNKVTEKGKDVELRCDPISGHTALYWYRQSLGQGLEFLIYFQGNSAPDKSGLPSDRFSAERTGGSVSTLTIQRTQQEDSAVYLCASSLEARVTEKLFFGSGTQLSVL.